This is a list of T cell receptor beta chains from one sample in a study of molecular identifiers for immune sequencing clone quantification. MiXCR was run by TCRdb on the PCR reads, yielding one entry per CDR3 protein. The sample consists of 60,000 to 80,000 distinct CDR3 sequences, about a fifth of them appearing once. Sequenced input: naive CD8+ T cells from blood, with Jurkat cell RNA spiked in. These TCRs come from a human donor in good health. Some libraries in this study had Jurkat cell RNA spiked in. Both conserved end residues are trimmed from each CDR3.

v_call	cdr3_aa
TRBV11-2	ASSLVGFVSGDTGELF
TRBV4-2	ASSRNPFSGRIAETQY
TRBV20-1	SARTGEDYEQY
TRBV20-1	SARDGTDEKLF
TRBV11-3	ASSLVASGIKSSYNEQS
TRBV11-2	ASSYYFRTGGAIENTEAF
TRBV12-5	ASGLTSQNTGELF
TRBV7-9	ASSLGLDTQY
TRBV2	ARHRGIGYNEQF
TRBV3-1	ASSQGVLEGETQY